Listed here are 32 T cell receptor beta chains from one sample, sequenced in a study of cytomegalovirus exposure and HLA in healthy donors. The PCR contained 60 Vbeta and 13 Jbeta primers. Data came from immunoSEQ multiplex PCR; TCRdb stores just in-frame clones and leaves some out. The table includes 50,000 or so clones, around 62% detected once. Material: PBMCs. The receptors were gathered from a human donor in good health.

The CDR3 DNA reads as TGTGCCTGGAGTGTCTCGGACACCCACCTCTACGAGCAGTACTTC. It specifies CAWSVSDTHLYEQYF. This rearrangement joins TRBV30 to TRBJ2-7; a possible D gene is TRBD1 (5 bases). CDR3 length: 15 residues. CDR1 is GTSNPN, CDR2 SVGIG, per germline (reference sequence). Trimming took off 0 bases at V and 3 bases at J, with 15 bases between the two ends.

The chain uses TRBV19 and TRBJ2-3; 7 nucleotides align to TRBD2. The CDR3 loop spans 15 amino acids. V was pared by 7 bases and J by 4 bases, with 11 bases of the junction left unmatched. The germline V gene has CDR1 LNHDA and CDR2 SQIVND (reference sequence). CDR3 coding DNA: TGTGCCAGTACCCGGGGGGACCTTTGGCCAGATACGCAGTATTTT. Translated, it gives CASTRGDLWPDTQYF.

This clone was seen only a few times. The CDR3 protein is CAISEFTGGMGTQYF. The DNA of the CDR3 is TGTGCCATCAGTGAGTTCACAGGCGGTATGGGTACGCAGTATTTT. The chain is built from TRBV10-3 and TRBJ2-3, with a tentative D call TRBD1 (5 bases). In germline, CDR1 is ENHRY, CDR2 SYGVKD. V was cut by 1 base and J by 8 bases, with 16 bases left in between. The CDR3 is 15 amino acids.

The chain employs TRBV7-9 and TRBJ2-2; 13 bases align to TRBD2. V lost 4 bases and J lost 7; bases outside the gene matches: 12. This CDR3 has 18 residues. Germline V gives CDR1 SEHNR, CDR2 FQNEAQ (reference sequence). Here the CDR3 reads CASSSNFGLAGEGGELFF. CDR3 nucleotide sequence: TGTGCCAGCAGCTCAAACTTTGGACTAGCGGGAGAAGGCGGGGAGCTGTTTTTT.

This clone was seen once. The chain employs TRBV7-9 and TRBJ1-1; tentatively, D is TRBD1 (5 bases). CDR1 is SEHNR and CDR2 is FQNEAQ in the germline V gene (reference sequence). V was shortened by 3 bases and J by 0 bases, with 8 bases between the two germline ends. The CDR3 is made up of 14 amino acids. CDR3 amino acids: CASSLGQVNTEAFF. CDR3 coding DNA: TGTGCCAGCAGCTTGGGGCAGGTGAACACTGAAGCTTTCTTT.

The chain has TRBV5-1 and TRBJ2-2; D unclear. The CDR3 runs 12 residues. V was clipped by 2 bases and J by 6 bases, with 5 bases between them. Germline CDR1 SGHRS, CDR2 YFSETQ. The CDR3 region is CASSFGSGELFF. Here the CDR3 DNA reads TGCGCCAGCAGCTTCGGGTCCGGGGAGCTGTTTTTT.

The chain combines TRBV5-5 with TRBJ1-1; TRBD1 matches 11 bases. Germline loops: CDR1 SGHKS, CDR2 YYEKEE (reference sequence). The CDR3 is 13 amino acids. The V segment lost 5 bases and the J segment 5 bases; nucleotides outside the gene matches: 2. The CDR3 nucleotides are TGTGCCAGCAGGGACAGGGGGCAAACTGAAGCTTTCTTT. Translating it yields CASRDRGQTEAFF. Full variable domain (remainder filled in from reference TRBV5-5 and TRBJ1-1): DAGVTQSPTHLIKTRGQQVTLRCSPISGHKSVSWYQQVLGQGPQFIFQYYEKEERGRGNFPDRFSARQFPNYSSELNVNALLLGDSALYLCASRDRGQTEAFFGQGTRLTVV.

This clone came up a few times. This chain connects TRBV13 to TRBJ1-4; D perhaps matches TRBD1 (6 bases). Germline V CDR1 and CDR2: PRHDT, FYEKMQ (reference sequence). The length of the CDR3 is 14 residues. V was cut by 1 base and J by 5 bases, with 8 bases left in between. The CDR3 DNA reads TGTGCCAGCAGCTTAGACAGGGAGAATGAAAAACTGTTTTTT. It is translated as CASSLDRENEKLFF.

The CDR3 nucleotides are TGTGCTAGTGGTCCCTCGGACGGGGTCTATGGCTACACCTTC. Translated: CASGPSDGVYGYTF. This chain uses TRBV12-5 with TRBJ1-2, with D hard to call. The V gene lost 5 bases and the J gene lost 4 bases, with 14 bases spanning the gap. The CDR3 runs 14 residues. Germline CDR1 reads LGHNT; CDR2 reads FRNRAP.

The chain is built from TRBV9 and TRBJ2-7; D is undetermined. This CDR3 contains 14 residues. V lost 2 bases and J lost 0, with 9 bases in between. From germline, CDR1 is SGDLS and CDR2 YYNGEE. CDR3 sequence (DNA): TGTGCCAGCAGCGTCGGGTCAAGCTCCTACGAGCAGTACTTC. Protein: CASSVGSSSYEQYF.

CDR3: CASSLLGQGADEQYF. The CDR3 DNA reads TGTGCCAGCAGCTTACTAGGACAGGGGGCTGACGAGCAGTACTTC. The V call is TRBV11-2, the J call TRBJ2-7, with 11 bases aligning to TRBD1. The V gene's germline CDR1 is SGHAT and CDR2 FQNNGV. The CDR3 is 15 amino acids. Germline trimming cut 2 bases from V and 5 bases from J; bases unmatched to any gene: 5.

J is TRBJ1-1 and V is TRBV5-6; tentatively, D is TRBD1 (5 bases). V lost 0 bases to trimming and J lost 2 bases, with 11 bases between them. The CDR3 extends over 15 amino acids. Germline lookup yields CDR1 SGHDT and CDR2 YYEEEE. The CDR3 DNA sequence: TGTGCCAGCAGCTTGGTGACAGAGCTAAACACTGAAGCTTTCTTT. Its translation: CASSLVTELNTEAFF.

Here the CDR3 DNA reads TGCAGTGCCGCCGTCATGGCTGAGCAGTACTTC. It codes for CSAAVMAEQYF. The chain has TRBV20-1 and TRBJ2-7; D gene uncertain. Trimming stripped 6 bases from V and 7 bases from J, with 13 bases between. From germline, CDR1 is DFQATT and CDR2 SNEGSKA (reference sequence). The CDR3 length is 11 residues.

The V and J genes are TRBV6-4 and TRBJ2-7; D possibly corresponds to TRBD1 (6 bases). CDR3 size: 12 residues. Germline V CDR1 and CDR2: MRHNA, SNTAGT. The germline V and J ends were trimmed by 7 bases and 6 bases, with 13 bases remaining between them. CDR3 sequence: CASKQGPSEQYF. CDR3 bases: TGTGCCAGCAAGCAGGGGCCGAGCGAGCAGTACTTC.

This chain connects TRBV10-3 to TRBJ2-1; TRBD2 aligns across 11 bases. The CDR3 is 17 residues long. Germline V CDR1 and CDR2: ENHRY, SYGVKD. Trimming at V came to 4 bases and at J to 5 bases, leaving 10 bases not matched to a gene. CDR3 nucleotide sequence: TGTGCCATCAGTGCCCTAGCGGGGGGAGGTAACCACAATGAGCAGTTCTTC. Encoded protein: CAISALAGGGNHNEQFF.

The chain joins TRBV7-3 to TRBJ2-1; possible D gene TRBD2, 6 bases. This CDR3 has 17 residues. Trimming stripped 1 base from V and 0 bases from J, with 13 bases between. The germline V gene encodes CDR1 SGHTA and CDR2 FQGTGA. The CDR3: CASSLKAGLGSYNEQFF. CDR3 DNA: TGTGCCAGCAGCTTAAAGGCGGGATTAGGCTCCTACAATGAGCAGTTCTTC.

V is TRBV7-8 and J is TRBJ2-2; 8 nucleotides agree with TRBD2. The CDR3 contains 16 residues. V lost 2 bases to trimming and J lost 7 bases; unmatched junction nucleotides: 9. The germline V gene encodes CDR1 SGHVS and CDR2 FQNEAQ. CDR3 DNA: TGTGCCAGCAGCTTATTAGACGGGGGGGCCGTCGGGGAGCTGTTTTTT. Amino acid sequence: CASSLLDGGAVGELFF.

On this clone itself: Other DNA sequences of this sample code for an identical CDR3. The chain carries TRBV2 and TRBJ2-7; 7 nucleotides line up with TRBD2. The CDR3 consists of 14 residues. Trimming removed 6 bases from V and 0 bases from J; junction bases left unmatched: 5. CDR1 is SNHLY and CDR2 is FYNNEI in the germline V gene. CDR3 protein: CASRGLTSSYEQYF. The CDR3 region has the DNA TGTGCCAGCAGGGGACTAACAAGCTCCTACGAGCAGTACTTC.

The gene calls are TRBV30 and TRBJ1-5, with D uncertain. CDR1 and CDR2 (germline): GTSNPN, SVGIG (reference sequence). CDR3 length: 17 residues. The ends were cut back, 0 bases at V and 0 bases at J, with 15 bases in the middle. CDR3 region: CAWSVSRNPNSNQPQHF. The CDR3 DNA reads TGTGCCTGGAGTGTGTCCAGAAACCCAAATAGCAATCAGCCCCAGCATTTT.

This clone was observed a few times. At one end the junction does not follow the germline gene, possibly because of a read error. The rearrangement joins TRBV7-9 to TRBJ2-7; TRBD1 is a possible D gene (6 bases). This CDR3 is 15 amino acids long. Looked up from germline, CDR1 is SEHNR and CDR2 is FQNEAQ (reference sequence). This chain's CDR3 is CSSSAEAGASYEQYF. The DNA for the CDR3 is TGTTCCAGCAGCGCCGAGGCAGGGGCCTCCTACGAGCAGTACTTC.

In DNA form, the CDR3 reads TGCGCCAGCAGCTCCTGGACAGGGGGAAACAATGAGCAGTTCTTC. Protein: CASSSWTGGNNEQFF. The chain has TRBV5-1 and TRBJ2-1; 10 nucleotides line up with TRBD1. Unmatched junction bases numbered 5, after V lost 3 bases and J lost 5 bases. Germline V lookup: CDR1 SGHRS, CDR2 YFSETQ. The CDR3 extends over 15 amino acids.

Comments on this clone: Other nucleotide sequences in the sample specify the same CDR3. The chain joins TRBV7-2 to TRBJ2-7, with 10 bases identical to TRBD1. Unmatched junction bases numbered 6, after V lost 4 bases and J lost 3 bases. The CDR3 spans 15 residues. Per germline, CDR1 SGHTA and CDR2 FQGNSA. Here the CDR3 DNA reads TGTGCCAGCAGCTCCCCGGGACAGGGGAGCTACGAGCAGTACTTC. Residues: CASSSPGQGSYEQYF.

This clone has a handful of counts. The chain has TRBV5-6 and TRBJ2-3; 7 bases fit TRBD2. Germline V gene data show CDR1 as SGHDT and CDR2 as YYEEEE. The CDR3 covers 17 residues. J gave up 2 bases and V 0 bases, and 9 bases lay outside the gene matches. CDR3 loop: CASSLVEIAGYTDTQYF. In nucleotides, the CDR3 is TGTGCCAGCAGCTTGGTCGAGATAGCGGGCTACACAGATACGCAGTATTTT.

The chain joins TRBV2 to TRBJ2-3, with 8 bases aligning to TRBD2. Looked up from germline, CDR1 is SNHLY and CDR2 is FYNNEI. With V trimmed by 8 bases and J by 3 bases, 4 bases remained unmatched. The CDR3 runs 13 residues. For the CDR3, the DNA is TGTGCCAGCGAGAGCGGGGGAACAGATACGCAGTATTTT. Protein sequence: CASESGGTDTQYF.

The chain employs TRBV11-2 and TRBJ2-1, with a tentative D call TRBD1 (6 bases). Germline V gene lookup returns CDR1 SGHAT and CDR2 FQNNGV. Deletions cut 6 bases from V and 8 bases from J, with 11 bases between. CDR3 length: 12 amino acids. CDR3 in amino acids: CASRNRADEQFF. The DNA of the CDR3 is TGTGCCAGCAGGAACAGGGCGGATGAGCAGTTCTTC.

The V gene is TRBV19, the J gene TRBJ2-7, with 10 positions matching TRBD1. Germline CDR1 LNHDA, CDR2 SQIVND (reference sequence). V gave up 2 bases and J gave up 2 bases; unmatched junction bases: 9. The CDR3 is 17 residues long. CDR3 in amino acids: CASSIRGDRGHPYEQYF. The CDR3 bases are TGTGCCAGTAGTATAAGAGGCGACAGGGGGCATCCCTACGAGCAGTACTTC.

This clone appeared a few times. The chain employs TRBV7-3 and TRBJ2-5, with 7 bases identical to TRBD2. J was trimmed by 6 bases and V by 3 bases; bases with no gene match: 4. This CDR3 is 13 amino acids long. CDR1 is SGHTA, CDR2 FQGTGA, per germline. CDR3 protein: CASSLGGVKTQYF. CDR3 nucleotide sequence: TGTGCCAGCAGCTTGGGGGGGGTCAAGACCCAGTACTTC.

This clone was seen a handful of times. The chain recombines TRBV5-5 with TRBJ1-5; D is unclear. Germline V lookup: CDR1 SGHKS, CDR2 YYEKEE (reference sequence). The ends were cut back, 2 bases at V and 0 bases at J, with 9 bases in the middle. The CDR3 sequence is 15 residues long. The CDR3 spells CASSLAVTSNQPQHF. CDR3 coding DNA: TGTGCCAGCAGCTTAGCGGTAACTAGCAATCAGCCCCAGCATTTT.

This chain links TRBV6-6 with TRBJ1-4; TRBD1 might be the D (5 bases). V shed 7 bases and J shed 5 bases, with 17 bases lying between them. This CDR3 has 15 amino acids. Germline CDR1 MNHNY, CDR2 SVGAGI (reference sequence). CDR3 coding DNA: TGTGCCAGCATCTCACAGCGGGGACGGAATGAAAAACTGTTTTTT. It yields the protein CASISQRGRNEKLFF.

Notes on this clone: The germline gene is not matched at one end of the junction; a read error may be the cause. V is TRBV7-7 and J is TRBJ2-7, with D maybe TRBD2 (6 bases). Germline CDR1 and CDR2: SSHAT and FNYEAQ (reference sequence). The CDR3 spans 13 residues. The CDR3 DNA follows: TGTGCTAGCAGCTCCATGGAGGGATACGAGCAGTACTTC. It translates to CASSSMEGYEQYF.

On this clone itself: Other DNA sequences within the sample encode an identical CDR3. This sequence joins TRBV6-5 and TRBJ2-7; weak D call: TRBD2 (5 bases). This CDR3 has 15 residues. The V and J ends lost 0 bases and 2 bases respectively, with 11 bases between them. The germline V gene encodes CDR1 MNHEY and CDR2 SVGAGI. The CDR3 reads CASSYSGTGTYEQYF. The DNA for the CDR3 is TGTGCCAGCAGTTACTCGGGAACGGGGACCTACGAGCAGTACTTC.

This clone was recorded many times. The DNA for the CDR3 is TGCGCCAGCAGCTTGGTCGTCTCTCCCTACGAGCAGTACTTC. Residues: CASSLVVSPYEQYF. The chain joins TRBV5-1 to TRBJ2-7; D gene ambiguous. From germline, CDR1 is SGHRS and CDR2 YFSETQ. The CDR3 is made up of 14 amino acids. Trimming cost V 0 bases and J 2 bases, with 9 bases left between them.